The sequence of this T cell receptor (beta chain) was determined in a study of T cell responses to AZD1222 COVID-19 vaccine. Across the whole study: Pooling of second doses given at about 4 or about 12 weeks was done.

General study findings and limits: At 160-218 and 743-854, vaccine-associated CD4 TCRs were dominant, and they spanned spike. Females outnumbered males among donors, who were mostly white British; clonal diversity was possibly underestimated.

This clone was detected only once. The antigen is undetermined. Repertoires were generated with immunoSEQ multiplex PCR, while TCRdb's copy carries only in-frame clones and drops some. Among 150,000 or so clones, around 94% were seen once, and the ten largest hold 0.64%. V was trimmed by 0 bases and J by 12 bases, leaving 15 bases between them. In germline, CDR1 is LGHDT, CDR2 YNNKEL (reference sequence). The length of the CDR3 is 13 residues. The clonotype originates from an adult in good health. The specimen comprised peripheral blood, sampled on day 0 of AZD1222 vaccination. V is TRBV3-1 (or the pseudogene TRBV3-2) and J is TRBJ2-7; perhaps D is TRBD1 or TRBD2 (5 bases each). The CDR3 DNA sequence: TGTGCCAGCAGCCAAGATGGAGGATTGGGGCTGTACTTC. It is translated as CASSQDGGLGLYF.